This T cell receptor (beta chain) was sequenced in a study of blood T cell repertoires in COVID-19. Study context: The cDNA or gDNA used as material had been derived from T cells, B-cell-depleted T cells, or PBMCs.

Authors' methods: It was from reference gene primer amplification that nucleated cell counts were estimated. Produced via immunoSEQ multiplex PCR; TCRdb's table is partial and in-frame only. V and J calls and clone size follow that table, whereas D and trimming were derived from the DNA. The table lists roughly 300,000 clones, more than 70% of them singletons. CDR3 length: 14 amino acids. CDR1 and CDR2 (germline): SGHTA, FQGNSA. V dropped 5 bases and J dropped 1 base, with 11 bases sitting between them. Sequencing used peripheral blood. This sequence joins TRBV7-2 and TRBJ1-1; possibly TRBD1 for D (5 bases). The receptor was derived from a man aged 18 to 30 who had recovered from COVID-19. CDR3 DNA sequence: TGTGCCAGCAGCAAGGGACTGGAGAACACTGAAGCTTTCTTT. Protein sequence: CASSKGLENTEAFF. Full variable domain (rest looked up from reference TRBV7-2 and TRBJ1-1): GAGVSQSPSNKVTEKGKDVELRCDPISGHTALYWYRQSLGQGLEFLIYFQGNSAPDKSGLPSDRFSAERTGGSVSTLTIQRTQQEDSAVYLCASSKGLENTEAFFGQGTRLTVV.